This T cell receptor (beta chain) came from a study of blood T cell repertoires in COVID-19. Study context: COVID-19 samples collected from the United States, Italy and Spain covered acute and convalescent phases. PBMCs, B-cell-depleted T cells, or T cells provided the cDNA or gDNA that made up the material.

Original processing methods: Using reference gene primer amplification, nucleated cell counts were estimated. Here immunoSEQ multiplex PCR was the method, and the copy in TCRdb shows in-frame clones only, minus some. V and J calls and clone size follow that table, whereas D and trimming were derived from the DNA. This repertoire shows around 170,000 clones, about 80% found once; its top ten account for 6% to 7.5%. This clone was seen only once. Germline CDR1 and CDR2: MGHDK and SYGVNS. This CDR3 contains 14 residues. V lost 3 bases and J 1 base, leaving 9 bases between the germline ends. Sequencing input: peripheral blood. J is TRBJ1-1 and V is TRBV25-1, with D possibly being TRBD1 (6 bases). The clonotype originates from a man aged 70 or older with active or convalescent COVID-19. The CDR3 nucleotides are TGTGCCAGCAGTGACAGGGGAAGGAACACTGAAGCTTTCTTT. Translation gives CASSDRGRNTEAFF.